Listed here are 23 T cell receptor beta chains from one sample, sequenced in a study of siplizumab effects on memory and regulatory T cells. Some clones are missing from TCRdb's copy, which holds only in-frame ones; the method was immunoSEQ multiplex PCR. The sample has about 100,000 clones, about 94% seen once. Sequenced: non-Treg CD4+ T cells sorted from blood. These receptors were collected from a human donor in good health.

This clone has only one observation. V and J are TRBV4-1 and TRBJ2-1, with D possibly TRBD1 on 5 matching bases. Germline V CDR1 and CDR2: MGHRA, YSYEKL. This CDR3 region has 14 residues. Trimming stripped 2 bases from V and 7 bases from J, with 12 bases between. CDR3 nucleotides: TGCGCCAGCAGCCAACCCACTAAGGGGAATGAGCAGTTCTTC. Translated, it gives CASSQPTKGNEQFF.

CDR3 residues: CASSLGQGYGYTF. CDR3 nucleotide sequence: TGTGCCAGCAGTTTGGGACAGGGATATGGCTACACCTTC. This chain links TRBV27 with TRBJ1-2, with 9 bases matching TRBD1. Germline V lookup: CDR1 MNHEY, CDR2 SMNVEV (reference sequence). The CDR3 spans 13 residues. J gave up 5 bases and V 3 bases, and 1 base lay outside the gene matches.

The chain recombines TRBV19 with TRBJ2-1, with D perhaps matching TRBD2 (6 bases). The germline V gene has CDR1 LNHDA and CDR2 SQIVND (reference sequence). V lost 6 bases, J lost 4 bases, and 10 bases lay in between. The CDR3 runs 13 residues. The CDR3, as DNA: TGTGCCAGTAGGCGGGGCGGATACAATGAGCAGTTCTTC. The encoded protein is CASRRGGYNEQFF.

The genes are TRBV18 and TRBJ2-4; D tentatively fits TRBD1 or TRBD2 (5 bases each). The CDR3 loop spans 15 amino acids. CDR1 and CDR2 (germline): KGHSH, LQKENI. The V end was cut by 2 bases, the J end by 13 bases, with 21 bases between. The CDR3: CASSPGDRGPGGQYF. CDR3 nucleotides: TGTGCCAGCTCACCAGGGGATCGGGGACCAGGCGGGCAGTACTTC.

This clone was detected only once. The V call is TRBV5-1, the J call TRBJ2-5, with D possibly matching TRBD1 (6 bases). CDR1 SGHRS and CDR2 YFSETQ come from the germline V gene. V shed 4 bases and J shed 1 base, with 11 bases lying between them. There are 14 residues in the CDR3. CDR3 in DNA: TGCGCCAGCAGCGCTACAGGGTTCCAAGAGACCCAGTACTTC. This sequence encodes CASSATGFQETQYF. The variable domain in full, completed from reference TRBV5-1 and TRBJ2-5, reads KAGVTQTPRYLIKTRGQQVTLSCSPISGHRSVSWYQQTPGQGLQFLFEYFSETQRNKGNFPGRFSGRQFSNSRSEMNVSTLELGDSALYLCASSATGFQETQYFGPGTRLLVL.

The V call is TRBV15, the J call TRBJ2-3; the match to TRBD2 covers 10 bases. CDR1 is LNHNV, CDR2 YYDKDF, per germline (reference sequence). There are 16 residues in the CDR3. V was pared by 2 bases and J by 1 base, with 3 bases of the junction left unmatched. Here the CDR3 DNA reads TGTGCCACCAGCAGAACCGGACTAGCGGGCACAGATACGCAGTATTTT. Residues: CATSRTGLAGTDTQYF.

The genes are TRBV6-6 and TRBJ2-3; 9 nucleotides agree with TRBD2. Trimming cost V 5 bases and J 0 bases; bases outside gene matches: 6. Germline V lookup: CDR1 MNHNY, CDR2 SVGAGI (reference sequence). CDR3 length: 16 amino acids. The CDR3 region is CASSRASGESTDTQYF. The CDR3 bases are TGTGCCAGCAGTAGAGCTAGCGGGGAAAGCACAGATACGCAGTATTTT.

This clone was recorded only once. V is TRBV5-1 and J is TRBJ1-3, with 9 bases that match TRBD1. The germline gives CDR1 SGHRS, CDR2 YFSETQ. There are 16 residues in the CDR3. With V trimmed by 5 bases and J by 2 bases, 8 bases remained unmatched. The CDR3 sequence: CASSPGTGTTGNTIYF. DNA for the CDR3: TGCGCCAGCAGTCCCGGGACAGGGACCACTGGAAACACCATATATTTT.

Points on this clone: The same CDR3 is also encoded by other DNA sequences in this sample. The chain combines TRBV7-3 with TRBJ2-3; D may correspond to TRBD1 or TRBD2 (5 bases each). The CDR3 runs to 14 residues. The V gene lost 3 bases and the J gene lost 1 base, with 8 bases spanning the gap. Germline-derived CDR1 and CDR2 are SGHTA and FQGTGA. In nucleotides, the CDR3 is TGTGCCAGCAGCTTGATGGGGGGCACAGATACGCAGTATTTT. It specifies CASSLMGGTDTQYF. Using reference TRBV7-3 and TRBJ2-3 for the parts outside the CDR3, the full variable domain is GAGVSQTPSNKVTEKGKYVELRCDPISGHTALYWYRQSLGQGPEFLIYFQGTGAADDSGLPNDRFFAVRPEGSVSTLKIQRTERGDSAVYLCASSLMGGTDTQYFGPGTRLTVL.

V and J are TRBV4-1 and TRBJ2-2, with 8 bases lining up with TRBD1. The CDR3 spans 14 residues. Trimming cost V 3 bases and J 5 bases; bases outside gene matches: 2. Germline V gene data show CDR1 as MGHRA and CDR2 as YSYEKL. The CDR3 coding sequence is TGCGCCAGCAGCCAGCAGGGGGCGACCGGGGAGCTGTTTTTT. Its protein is CASSQQGATGELFF.

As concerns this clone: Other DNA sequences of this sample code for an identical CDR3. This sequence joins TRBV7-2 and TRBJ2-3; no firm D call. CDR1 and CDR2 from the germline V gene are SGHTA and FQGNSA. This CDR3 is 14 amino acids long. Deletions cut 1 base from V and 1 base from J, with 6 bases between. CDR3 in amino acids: CASSLVGRTDTQYF. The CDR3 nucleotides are TGTGCCAGCAGCTTAGTGGGCCGCACAGATACGCAGTATTTT.

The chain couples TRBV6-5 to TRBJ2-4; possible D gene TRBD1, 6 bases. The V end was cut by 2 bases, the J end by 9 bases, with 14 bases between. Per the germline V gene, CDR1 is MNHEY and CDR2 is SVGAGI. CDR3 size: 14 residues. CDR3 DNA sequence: TGTGCCAGCAGTTACAGCAGGGGTGAAAGCATTCAGTACTTC. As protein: CASSYSRGESIQYF.

CDR3 amino acids: CAPFTVCITYEQYF. The CDR3 nucleotides read TGTGCCCCTTTTACGGTTTGCATAACCTACGAGCAGTACTTC. The chain couples TRBV5-3 to TRBJ2-7; D is unresolved. TRBV5-3 is marked as an open reading frame, function uncertain. The CDR3 sequence is 14 residues long. Trimming left V 10 bases short and J 2 bases short, with 19 bases between.

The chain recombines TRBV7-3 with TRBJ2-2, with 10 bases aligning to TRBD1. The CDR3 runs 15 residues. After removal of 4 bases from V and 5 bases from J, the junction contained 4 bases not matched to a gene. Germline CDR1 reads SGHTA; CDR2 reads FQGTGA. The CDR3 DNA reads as TGTGCCAGCAGCTACCGGACAGGGGGAACCGGGGAGCTGTTTTTT. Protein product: CASSYRTGGTGELFF.

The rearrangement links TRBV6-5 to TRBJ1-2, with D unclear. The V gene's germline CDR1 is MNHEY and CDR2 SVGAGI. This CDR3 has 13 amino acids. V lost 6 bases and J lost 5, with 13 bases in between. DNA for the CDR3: TGTGCCAGCAGCCGGCAGGCAGAGTATGGCTACACCTTC. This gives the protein CASSRQAEYGYTF.

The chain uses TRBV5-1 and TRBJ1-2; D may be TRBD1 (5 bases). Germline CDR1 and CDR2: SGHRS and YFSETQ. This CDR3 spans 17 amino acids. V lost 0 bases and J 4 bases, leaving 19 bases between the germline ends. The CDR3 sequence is CASSLALGEGERYGYTF. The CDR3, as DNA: TGCGCCAGCAGCTTGGCATTGGGGGAGGGAGAACGCTATGGCTACACCTTC.

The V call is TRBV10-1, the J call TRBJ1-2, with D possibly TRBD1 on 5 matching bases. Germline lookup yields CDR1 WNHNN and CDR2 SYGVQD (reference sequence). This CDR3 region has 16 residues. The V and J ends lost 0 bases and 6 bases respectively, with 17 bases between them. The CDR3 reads CASSESGLRAGHGYTF. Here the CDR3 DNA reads TGCGCCAGCAGTGAGTCGGGACTTCGCGCCGGCCATGGCTACACCTTC.

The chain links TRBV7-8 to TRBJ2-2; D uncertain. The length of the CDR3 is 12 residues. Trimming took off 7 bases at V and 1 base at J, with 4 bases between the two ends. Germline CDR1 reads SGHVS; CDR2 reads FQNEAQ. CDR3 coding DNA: TGTGCCAGCACCCTGAACACCGGGGAGCTGTTTTTT. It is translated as CASTLNTGELFF. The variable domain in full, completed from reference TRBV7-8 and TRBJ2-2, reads GAGVSQSPRYKVAKRGQDVALRCDPISGHVSLFWYQQALGQGPEFLTYFQNEAQLDKSGLPSDRFFAERPEGSVSTLKIQRTQQEDSAVYLCASTLNTGELFFGEGSRLTVL.

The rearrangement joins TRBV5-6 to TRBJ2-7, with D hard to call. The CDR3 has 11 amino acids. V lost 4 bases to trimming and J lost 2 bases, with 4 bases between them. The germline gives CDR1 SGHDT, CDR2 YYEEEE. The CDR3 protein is CASSQTYEQYF. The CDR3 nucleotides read TGTGCCAGCAGCCAAACCTACGAGCAGTACTTC.

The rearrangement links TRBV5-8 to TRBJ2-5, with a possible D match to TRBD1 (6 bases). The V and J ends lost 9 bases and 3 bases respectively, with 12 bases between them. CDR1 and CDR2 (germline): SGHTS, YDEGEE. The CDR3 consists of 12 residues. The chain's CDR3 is CATTQGKETQYF. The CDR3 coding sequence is TGTGCCACAACACAGGGTAAAGAGACCCAGTACTTC.

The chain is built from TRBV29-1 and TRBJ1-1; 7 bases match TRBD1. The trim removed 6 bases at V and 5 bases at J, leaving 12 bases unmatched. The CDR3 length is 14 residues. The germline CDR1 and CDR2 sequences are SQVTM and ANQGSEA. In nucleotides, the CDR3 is TGCAGCGTAGCCCGACAGGGTGTGGCTACTGAAGCTTTCTTT. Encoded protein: CSVARQGVATEAFF.

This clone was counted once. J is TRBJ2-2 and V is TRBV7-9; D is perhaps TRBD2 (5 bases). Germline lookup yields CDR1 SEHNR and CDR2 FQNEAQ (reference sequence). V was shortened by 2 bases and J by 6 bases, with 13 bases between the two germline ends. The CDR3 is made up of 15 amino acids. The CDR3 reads CASSLRTLPSGELFF. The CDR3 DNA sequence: TGTGCCAGCAGCTTACGGACTCTCCCCTCCGGGGAGCTGTTTTTT.

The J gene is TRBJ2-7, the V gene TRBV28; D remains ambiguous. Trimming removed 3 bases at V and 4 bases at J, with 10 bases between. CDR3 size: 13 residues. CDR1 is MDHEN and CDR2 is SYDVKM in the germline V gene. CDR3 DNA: TGTGCCAGCAGTTTGGCCCGAGATTACGAGCAGTACTTC. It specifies CASSLARDYEQYF.